A single sample is the source of the 24 T cell receptor beta chains below, sequenced in a study of cytomegalovirus exposure and HLA in healthy donors. Sequencing used immunoSEQ multiplex PCR; TCRdb keeps in-frame clones, though not all of them. The sample contains more than 250,000 clones, about nine tenths of which appear only once. Sample: PBMCs. The receptors come from a woman aged 30 to 39 in good health and CMV-seronegative.

The CDR3: CASRGGGQETQYF. Written as DNA, the CDR3 is TGTGCCAGCAGGGGCGGTGGGCAAGAGACCCAGTACTTC. This chain links TRBV5-8 with TRBJ2-5; D is undetermined. CDR1 and CDR2 (germline): SGHTS, YDEGEE. This CDR3 contains 13 residues. With 5 bases removed from V and 2 bases from J, the gap between germline ends came to 10 bases.

The gene calls are TRBV2 and TRBJ2-7; 9 nucleotides agree with TRBD2. The V gene's germline CDR1 is SNHLY and CDR2 FYNNEI. After removal of 2 bases from V and 3 bases from J, the junction contained 14 bases not matched to a gene. This CDR3 contains 18 residues. In nucleotides, the CDR3 is TGTGCCAGCAGTGAATATACGTGGGTAGCGGGAGATGGCTACGAGCAGTACTTC. As protein: CASSEYTWVAGDGYEQYF. The full variable domain, rest sourced from reference TRBV2 and TRBJ2-7, is EPEVTQTPSHQVTQMGQEVILRCVPISNHLYFYWYRQILGQKVEFLVSFYNNEISEKSEIFDDQFSVERPDGSNFTLKIRSTKLEDSAMYFCASSEYTWVAGDGYEQYFGPGTRLTVT.

This clone is a singleton in its sample. This chain joins TRBV27 and TRBJ2-7; D possibly corresponds to TRBD1 (5 bases). CDR1 MNHEY and CDR2 SMNVEV come from the germline V gene (reference sequence). This CDR3 has 16 residues. The germline V and J ends were trimmed by 3 bases and 2 bases, with 17 bases remaining between them. As DNA, the CDR3 is TGTGCCAGCAGTTTTATCTCGGGCAGGGTCCCCTACGAGCAGTACTTC. Residues: CASSFISGRVPYEQYF.

The genes are TRBV7-3 and TRBJ1-3; D is unresolved. CDR3 length equals 14 residues. V lost 5 bases to trimming and J lost 0 bases, with 8 bases between them. Germline-derived CDR1 and CDR2 are SGHTA and FQGTGA. The CDR3 spells CASSRVSSGNTIYF. As DNA, the CDR3 is TGTGCCAGCAGCAGGGTCTCCTCTGGAAACACCATATATTTT. The variable domain in full, with the rest retrieved from reference TRBV7-3 and TRBJ1-3, is GAGVSQTPSNKVTEKGKYVELRCDPISGHTALYWYRQSLGQGPEFLIYFQGTGAADDSGLPNDRFFAVRPEGSVSTLKIQRTERGDSAVYLCASSRVSSGNTIYFGEGSWLTVV.

This clone came up a few times. The chain couples TRBV4-2 to TRBJ2-2; the D gene could be TRBD1 or TRBD2 (5 bases each). CDR1 LGHNA and CDR2 YNFKEQ come from the germline V gene. This CDR3 is built from 15 residues. The germline V and J ends were trimmed by 3 bases and 6 bases, with 14 bases remaining between them. Here the CDR3 DNA reads TGTGCCAGCAGCCAGTCCGGGACGGGCGCCGGGGAGCTGTTTTTT. This codes for CASSQSGTGAGELFF.

This chain connects TRBV25-1 to TRBJ2-1; 7 bases line up with TRBD1. This CDR3 comprises 13 residues. Germline CDR1 is MGHDK and CDR2 is SYGVNS. Losses at the gene ends were 4 bases for V and 4 bases for J; bases not matched to a gene: 1. The CDR3 nucleotides are TGTGCCAGCAGTGCACAGGGGTACAATGAGCAGTTCTTC. Its protein product is CASSAQGYNEQFF.

The chain couples TRBV10-3 to TRBJ2-7, with TRBD2 identical over 12 bases. CDR3 length: 15 amino acids. The V segment lost 3 bases and the J segment 3 bases; nucleotides outside the gene matches: 3. Germline lookup yields CDR1 ENHRY and CDR2 SYGVKD. The CDR3 sequence is CAISEPGLAGYEQYF. DNA for the CDR3: TGTGCCATCAGTGAACCGGGACTAGCGGGCTACGAGCAGTACTTC.

The chain carries TRBV9 and TRBJ2-3; no clear D. Between the trimmed V and J ends, which lost 7 bases and 3 bases, there was a span of 21 bases. CDR3 length: 16 amino acids. Germline CDR1 SGDLS, CDR2 YYNGEE. The CDR3 nucleotides read TGTGCCAGCCCGCCTTTAACGGCTAACCCGACAGATACGCAGTATTTT. Translated: CASPPLTANPTDTQYF.

This clone appeared a single time. Other nucleotide sequences from this sample produce the same CDR3. The chain employs TRBV7-9 and TRBJ2-7; D is ambiguous. V shed 4 bases and J shed 4 bases, with 8 bases lying between them. This CDR3 has 12 amino acids. Germline CDR1 is SEHNR and CDR2 is FQNEAQ (reference sequence). CDR3 sequence: CASSSRGYEQYF. CDR3 nucleotides: TGTGCCAGCAGCTCTAGAGGATACGAGCAGTACTTC.

The chain has TRBV30 and TRBJ2-7; TRBD1 agrees at 9 bases. V was clipped by 3 bases and J by 7 bases; unmatched bases: 7. From germline, CDR1 is GTSNPN and CDR2 SVGIG (reference sequence). There are 13 residues in the CDR3. CDR3 sequence reads: CAWSRDRVGEQYF. In DNA, the CDR3 is TGTGCCTGGAGCCGGGACAGGGTCGGGGAGCAGTACTTC.

The rearrangement links TRBV29-1 to TRBJ1-2; D may be TRBD1 (5 bases). The ends were cut back, 4 bases at V and 2 bases at J, with 11 bases in the middle. CDR1 is SQVTM and CDR2 is ANQGSEA in the germline V gene. The length of the CDR3 is 13 residues. The CDR3 loop reads CSVGDGVNYGYTF. CDR3 DNA sequence: TGCAGCGTTGGGGACGGGGTAAACTATGGCTACACCTTC.

The genes are TRBV11-3 and TRBJ2-1, with 11 bases aligning to TRBD2. After removal of 6 bases from V and 10 bases from J, the junction contained 23 bases not matched to a gene. Per the germline V gene, CDR1 is SGHNT and CDR2 is YENEEA. CDR3 length equals 19 residues. The CDR3 DNA reads TGTGCCAGCAGATCCGGGTCCGGGAAGGGACTAGCGGCGCTGATGGAGCAGTTCTTC. The encoded protein is CASRSGSGKGLAALMEQFF.

The chain combines TRBV11-3 with TRBJ2-7; 14 bases are shared with TRBD2. V gave up 3 bases and J gave up 2 bases; unmatched junction bases: 3. This CDR3 region has 16 residues. Per germline, CDR1 SGHNT and CDR2 YENEEA. The CDR3 spells CASSFRLAGGPYEQYF. In DNA form, the CDR3 reads TGTGCCAGCAGCTTTCGACTAGCGGGAGGGCCCTACGAGCAGTACTTC. The entire variable domain, with the rest obtained from reference TRBV11-3 and TRBJ2-7, is as follows: EAGVVQSPRYKIIEKKQPVAFWCNPISGHNTLYWYLQNLGQGPELLIRYENEEAVDDSQLPKDRFSAERLKGVDSTLKIQPAELGDSAVYLCASSFRLAGGPYEQYFGPGTRLTVT.

The rearrangement joins TRBV28 to TRBJ2-3, with 12 bases aligning to TRBD2. CDR1 is MDHEN, CDR2 SYDVKM, per germline. The CDR3 is 16 amino acids. Losses at the gene ends were 5 bases for V and 5 bases for J; bases not matched to a gene: 8. CDR3 coding DNA: TGTGCCAGCAGTCCCCGACTAGCGGGAGAGGGAGATACGCAGTATTTT. Translating it yields CASSPRLAGEGDTQYF.

CDR3 sequence (DNA): TGTGCCAGCAGCTTAGTAGGAGGGGAGGGGCGAGAGACCCAGTACTTC. Its translation: CASSLVGGEGRETQYF. V is TRBV7-9 and J is TRBJ2-5; 7 bases align to TRBD2. Trimming at V came to 1 base and at J to 4 bases, leaving 9 bases not matched to a gene. The germline V gene has CDR1 SEHNR and CDR2 FQNEAQ (reference sequence). This CDR3 has 16 amino acids.

The V gene is TRBV30, the J gene TRBJ2-7; a weak D match, TRBD2 (5 bases). The V end lost 8 bases, the J end lost 1 base, and 9 bases lay between the germline ends. Germline CDR1 and CDR2: GTSNPN and SVGIG (reference sequence). The CDR3 is made up of 11 amino acids. The CDR3 DNA is TGTGCCGGTAGGAGGTCCTACGAGCAGTACTTC. The encoded protein is CAGRRSYEQYF.

The gene calls are TRBV4-2 and TRBJ2-2; 7 positions agree with TRBD1. With V trimmed by 4 bases and J by 5 bases, 13 bases remained unmatched. This CDR3 is 17 amino acids long. Germline CDR1 LGHNA, CDR2 YNFKEQ. This CDR3 is CASSRSGQVAGTGELFF. The CDR3 coding sequence is TGTGCCAGCAGCCGGTCCGGACAGGTTGCTGGGACCGGGGAGCTGTTTTTT.

The chain recombines TRBV9 with TRBJ2-7; weak D call: TRBD1 (6 bases). The CDR3 covers 15 residues. Germline assignment: CDR1 SGDLS and CDR2 YYNGEE. Trimming stripped 4 bases from V and 3 bases from J, with 17 bases between. The CDR3 loop is CASSPRAGESYEQYF. In DNA, the CDR3 is TGTGCCAGCAGCCCACGGGCAGGGGAAAGCTACGAGCAGTACTTC.

The V and J genes are TRBV7-3 and TRBJ2-3, with no clear D. The CDR3 runs to 13 residues. The V gene's germline CDR1 is SGHTA and CDR2 FQGTGA. V lost 5 bases, J lost 2 bases, and 8 bases lay in between. CDR3 protein: CASSPQVTDTQYF. The CDR3 nucleotides are TGTGCCAGCAGCCCGCAAGTCACAGATACGCAGTATTTT.

This chain connects TRBV5-5 to TRBJ2-2, with D maybe TRBD2 (6 bases). The V end was cut by 0 bases, the J end by 7 bases, with 10 bases between. The CDR3 sequence is 14 residues long. In germline, CDR1 is SGHKS, CDR2 YYEKEE (reference sequence). CDR3 amino acids: CASSLVVADGELFF. The CDR3 region has the DNA TGTGCCAGCAGCTTGGTGGTAGCGGACGGGGAGCTGTTTTTT.

V gene TRBV11-2 combines with J gene TRBJ1-1; possibly TRBD1 for D (6 bases). The V and J ends lost 1 base and 10 bases respectively, with 10 bases between them. The CDR3 runs 12 residues. Germline CDR1 is SGHAT and CDR2 is FQNNGV. The CDR3 protein is CASSLAGGPAFF. The CDR3 DNA reads as TGTGCCAGCAGCTTAGCGGGGGGGCCAGCTTTCTTT.

The chain joins TRBV2 to TRBJ2-3, with 10 bases that match TRBD2. J was trimmed by 2 bases and V by 2 bases; bases with no gene match: 1. Germline CDR1 and CDR2: SNHLY and FYNNEI. This CDR3 comprises 15 residues. CDR3 region: CASSELAGVTDTQYF. The CDR3 DNA reads TGTGCCAGCAGTGAACTAGCGGGGGTCACAGATACGCAGTATTTT.

This clone has a handful of counts. V usage is TRBV11-2 and J usage is TRBJ1-2, with a tentative D call TRBD1 (5 bases). In germline, CDR1 is SGHAT, CDR2 FQNNGV. The CDR3 covers 12 residues. With 5 bases removed from V and 8 bases from J, the gap between germline ends came to 12 bases. CDR3 nucleotides: TGTGCCAGCAGCCGCAGGGAAGGAGGCTACACCTTC. It translates to CASSRREGGYTF. Combining the CDR3 with reference TRBV11-2 and TRBJ1-2 gives the whole variable domain EAGVAQSPRYKIIEKRQSVAFWCNPISGHATLYWYQQILGQGPKLLIQFQNNGVVDDSQLPKDRFSAERLKGVDSTLKIQPAKLEDSAVYLCASSRREGGYTFGSGTRLTVV.

This clone was counted between two and nine times. The gene calls are TRBV28 and TRBJ2-7, with 9 bases fitting TRBD1. Trimming at V came to 4 bases and at J to 4 bases, leaving 5 bases not matched to a gene. CDR3 length: 14 amino acids. Germline V CDR1 and CDR2: MDHEN, SYDVKM. For the CDR3, the DNA is TGTGCCAGCAGTTATTCTGGGACAGGGTACGAGCAGTACTTC. Its translation is CASSYSGTGYEQYF.